This T cell receptor (beta chain) was retrieved from a study of PD-1 blockade in classical Hodgkin lymphoma. Study results and caveats: Reported findings placed baseline TCR diversity lower in newly diagnosed patients (compared with healthy donors). Repertoire differences lack defined causes, possibly disease activity or prior therapy.

This clone appeared a single time. Its specificity is not known. Clones were sequenced by immunoSEQ multiplex PCR, and TCRdb holds only the in-frame ones, with some missing. This sample has 20,000 to 25,000 clones; 89% occur once, and the top ten carry 0.25%. As for time point: newly diagnosed, previously untreated cHL patient sample. Purification of CD4+ T cells from thawed PBMCs was performed via magnetic negative selection. CDR1 and CDR2 from the germline V gene are SGHAT and FQNNGV. The CDR3 totals 16 residues. V was pared by 1 base and J by 4 bases, with 8 bases of the junction left unmatched. The genes are TRBV11-2 and TRBJ2-5; 8 bases fit TRBD2. This TCR was sampled from a human donor with classical Hodgkin lymphoma. Input material: CD4+ T cells from blood. This chain's CDR3 is CASSLVGGRLRETQYF. In nucleotides, the CDR3 is TGTGCCAGCAGCTTAGTCGGCGGGAGGCTAAGAGAGACCCAGTACTTC.